This T cell receptor (beta chain) was retrieved from a study of OX40 agonist ivuxolimab in advanced cancers. Study at large: Previous treatment with anti-PD-1, anti-PD-L1 or anti-CTLA-4 therapy was allowed; 40% had received some. In three patients, partial responses were observed, one with hepatocellular carcinoma and two with cutaneous melanoma.

This CDR3 is built from 15 residues. Germline lookup yields CDR1 MDHEN and CDR2 SYDVKM. The V and J ends lost 1 base and 3 bases respectively, with 10 bases between them. Findings and caveats of the study: Expanded clones were, on average, more numerous in CD8+ T cells than in CD4+.

For this clone: What it recognizes is unknown.

TCRdb's table, derived via immunoSEQ multiplex PCR, lists solely in-frame clones and lacks some. The data hold roughly 70,000 clones, with approximately 81% observed a single time. The source material was CD4+ or CD8+ T cells sorted from blood, sampled in a trial of the OX40 agonist ivuxolimab. The V and J genes are TRBV28 and TRBJ1-5; TRBD1 is a possible D gene (6 bases). The receptor was derived from an adult with an advanced solid tumor such as melanoma, head and neck, liver or kidney cancer. The CDR3 spells CASSLSGHDNQPQHF. As DNA, the CDR3 is TGTGCCAGCAGTTTATCGGGACACGACAATCAGCCCCAGCATTTT. Variable domain in full (rest from reference TRBV28 and TRBJ1-5): DVKVTQSSRYLVKRTGEKVFLECVQDMDHENMFWYRQDPGLGLRLIYFSYDVKMKEKGDIPEGYSVSREKKERFSLILESASTNQTSMYLCASSLSGHDNQPQHFGDGTRLSIL.